This section outlines one T cell receptor beta chain sequence together with its context. Germline-derived CDR1 and CDR2 are GTSNPN and SVGIG (reference sequence). The CDR3 sequence is 14 residues long. V lost 4 bases and J lost 2, with 14 bases in between. Data came from immunoSEQ multiplex PCR; TCRdb stores just in-frame clones and leaves some out. The top ten clones hold 0.25% to 0.3% of a sample with about 78,000 clones, roughly 94% of them seen once. This entry is derived from a study of technical replicates of blood from a handful of donors. Input material: T cells isolated from PBMCs. This sequence joins TRBV30 and TRBJ1-1, with D tentatively TRBD1 (5 bases). This clonotype was sampled from a human donor in good health. The CDR3 nucleotides are TGTGCCTGGATCATTAGGGGCATCAACACTGAAGCTTTCTTT. It specifies CAWIIRGINTEAFF.